This T cell receptor beta chain was sequenced for a study of T cells in Graves' hyperthyroidism and ophthalmopathy (dated 2019 in TCRdb). Broadly, across the study: Peripheral blood samples were taken at the time of initial diagnosis, prior to any treatment. After blood sampling, hyperthyroidism patients were treated with methimazole at a starting dose of 30 mg daily, and ophthalmopathy patients were treated with high-dose intravenous methylprednisolone. The paper reports TCR Vbeta CDR3 sequencing of some 140 peripheral blood samples: around 45 ophthalmopathy, roughly 80 hyperthyroidism and 17 progressor patients. To identify TCR V-J signatures that set the groups apart, the researchers used a discovery cohort of about a hundred patients, made up of around 42 with Graves' ophthalmopathy and 57 with stable Graves' hyperthyroidism. The 100 or so discovery patients were divided at random into training and test sets in a 7:3 ratio. In about 6 Graves' hyperthyroidism patients, the study also compared T-cell repertoires from thyroid tissue with T-cell repertoires from blood. Prospective prediction of ophthalmopathy was tested in an independent validation cohort of approximately 19 hyperthyroidism patients and some 17 patients who later progressed to ophthalmopathy.

Ophthalmopathy patients had moderately to severely active disease, Clinical Activity Score of at least 3, NOSPECS grade of at least 4, and duration under 3 months. Patients with uncontrolled infections, other autoimmune diseases, pregnancy or lactation were excluded. Diagnoses were established on the basis of clinical symptoms, serum thyroxine and TRAb, thyroid ultrasound, and orbital computed tomography. PBMCs were isolated from 8 to 10 ml of fresh peripheral blood by Ficoll-Paque density gradient centrifugation. Total RNA was extracted using Trizol reagent, and RNA quality was assessed on an Agilent 2100 Bioanalyzer. This clonotype was counted between two and nine times. Its antigen is still unknown. Within one base of it there is no much larger clone, and no base qualities were kept. Broad study findings and their caveats: No statistical method was used to set the sample size in advance, and investigators knew the group allocation. In validation, progression to ophthalmopathy was predicted by the model with around 70% sensitivity and 72.22% specificity, a median of 6.5 months before onset. Blood samples also contained most of the expanded thyroid clonotypes (frequency above 0.001), which suggests that blood repertoires may reflect thyroid immune responses. Ophthalmopathy was separated from stable hyperthyroidism by a 13 V-J signature model, with around 90% sensitivity and about 81% specificity obtained in cross-validation and 80%/75% obtained in testing.

TCR beta CDR3 regions were amplified from RNA transcripts. The TCR CDR3 was subjected to a first round of RT-PCR using the HTBI primer set and the Qiagen OneStep RT-PCR kit. The libraries were constructed in a second round of multiplex PCR and then size-selected and purified. The libraries were sequenced on an Illumina HiSeq2000 using paired-end 100 bp reads. The authors' pipeline ran thus. SOAPnuke was used to process the raw data, throwing out any read that contained adapters or uncalled bases, had a mean Phred below 15, or lacked an exact constant-primer or identifier match. High-quality paired reads were merged using COPE v1.2.5, and each unique nucleotide sequence was defined as a clonotype. Clonotypes were aligned to IMGT TRBV, TRBD and TRBJ reference segments using MiTCR v1.1. Only V-J combinations with frequency above 0.0001, covering about 99% of repertoires, were analysed. The TCS score was defined as F50 (clonal expansion) divided by E x V (chaos), with BLOSUM62-based TCRdist calculated between CDR3 peptides within each V-J. Welch's t-statistics and random forest reduced several hundred V-J features to 13, which were used in a naive Bayes classifier (R e1071). TCRdb itself trimmed the public reads at Q25 with fastp, ran MiXCR and retained productive beta chains. One record per CDR3 amino acid sequence lists the most common genes and DNA. The V and J calls follow TCRdb's processing rather than the paper's. The sample table records around 600,000 distinct CDR3 sequences; approximately 14% of these occur just once. Together, the top ten hold under 15% of the sample.

V ends up 3 bases short and J 2 bases short, with an unmatched junction base count of 1. CDR3 length: 16 amino acids, cysteine to phenylalanine. Only CDR3 DNA remains: 48 bases, in frame from the first base. For CDR1 and CDR2, the germline V gene lists KGHSH and LQKENI. The sample taken for sequencing was blood. The V gene is TRBV18 and the J gene is TRBJ2-1, with 13 junctional bases fitting TRBD2. This receptor was taken from a woman between 50 and 59 years old with Graves' ophthalmopathy. CDR3 sequence: CASSPGTSGAYNEQFF. The DNA reads as follows: TGTGCCAGCTCACCCGGGACTAGCGGGGCCTACAATGAGCAGTTCTTC.